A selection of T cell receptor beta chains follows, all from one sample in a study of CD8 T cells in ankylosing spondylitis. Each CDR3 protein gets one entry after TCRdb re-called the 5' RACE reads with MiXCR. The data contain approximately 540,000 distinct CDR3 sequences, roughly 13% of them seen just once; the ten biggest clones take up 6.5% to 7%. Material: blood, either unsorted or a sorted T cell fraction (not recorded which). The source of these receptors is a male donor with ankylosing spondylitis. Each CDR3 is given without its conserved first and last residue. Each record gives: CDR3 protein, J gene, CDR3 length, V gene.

ASSAGVLAGGGTQY,TRBJ2-5,14,TRBV10-2
ASTEPGGDTQY,TRBJ2-3,11,TRBV5-1
ASSPGSGNEQF,TRBJ2-1,11,TRBV27
ASSRGRDYEQY,TRBJ2-7,11,TRBV3-1
ASRIDTGELF,TRBJ2-2,10,TRBV5-1
ASSLAWPGELF,TRBJ2-2,11,TRBV7-9
SARDPGKTGELF,TRBJ2-2,12,TRBV20-1
ASSPRTDSAKNIQY,TRBJ2-4,14,TRBV5-1
ASSLSTGLDTEAF,TRBJ1-1,13,TRBV5-5
ASNLKSDGQNTEAF,TRBJ1-1,14,TRBV7-2
ASSLGGAQETQY,TRBJ2-5,12,TRBV7-2
ATRRGDYNSPLH,TRBJ1-6,12,TRBV15
ASRGPVGYGYT,TRBJ1-2,11,TRBV27
ATKVGDRGRTGELF,TRBJ2-2,14,TRBV15
ASSPYEETQY,TRBJ2-5,10,TRBV18
ASTLSGSYEQY,TRBJ2-7,11,TRBV2
ASSPLRSNEKLF,TRBJ1-4,12,TRBV4-1
ASSFIRDRGGEQF,TRBJ2-1,13,TRBV5-1
SARDPGGGTDTQY,TRBJ2-3,13,TRBV20-1
ASTAEDYGYT,TRBJ1-2,10,TRBV12-3/TRBV12-4